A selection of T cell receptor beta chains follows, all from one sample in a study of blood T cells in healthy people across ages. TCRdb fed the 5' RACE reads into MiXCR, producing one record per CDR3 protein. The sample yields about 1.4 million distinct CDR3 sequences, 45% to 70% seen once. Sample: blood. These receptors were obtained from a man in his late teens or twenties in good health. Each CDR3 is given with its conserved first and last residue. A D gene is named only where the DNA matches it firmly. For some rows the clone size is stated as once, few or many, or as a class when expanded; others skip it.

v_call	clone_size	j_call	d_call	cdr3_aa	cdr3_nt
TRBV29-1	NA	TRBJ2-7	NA	CSVYDHYEQYF	TGCAGCGTCTACGACCACTACGAGCAGTACTTC
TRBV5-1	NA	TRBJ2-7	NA	CASSLKGTGTYEQYF	TGCGCCAGCAGCCTGAAAGGGACTGGCACCTACGAGCAGTACTTC
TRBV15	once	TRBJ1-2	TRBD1	CATRLTGIYGYTF	TGTGCCACCAGACTGACAGGGATCTATGGCTACACCTTC
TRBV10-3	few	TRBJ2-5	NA	CAISLGQSQETQYF	TGTGCCATCAGCCTCGGACAGTCACAAGAGACCCAGTACTTC
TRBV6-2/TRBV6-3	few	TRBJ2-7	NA	CASSYPNPEQYF	TGTGCCAGCAGTTACCCAAACCCCGAGCAGTACTTC
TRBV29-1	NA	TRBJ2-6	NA	CSARQGANVLTF	TGCAGCGCCAGACAGGGGGCCAACGTCCTGACTTTC
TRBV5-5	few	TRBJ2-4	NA	CASSPGTFSSYFKNIQYF	TGTGCCAGCAGCCCGGGGACGTTTTCATCTTATTTCAAAAACATTCAGTACTTC
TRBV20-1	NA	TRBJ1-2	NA	CSARPRDPIYGYTF	TGCAGTGCTAGACCCCGGGACCCAATCTATGGCTACACCTTC
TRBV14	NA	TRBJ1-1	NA	CASSQDRQGRSTEAFF	TGTGCCAGCAGCCAAGATCGTCAGGGGCGATCGACTGAAGCTTTCTTT
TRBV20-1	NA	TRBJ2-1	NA	CSAWATTYNEQFF	TGCAGTGCTTGGGCGACGACCTACAATGAGCAGTTCTTC
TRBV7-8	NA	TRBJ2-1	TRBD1	CASVPGQGMGYNEQFF	TGTGCCAGTGTACCGGGACAGGGTATGGGATACAATGAGCAGTTCTTC
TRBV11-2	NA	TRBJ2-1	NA	CATRKEQFF	TGTGCCACCAGAAAAGAGCAGTTCTTC
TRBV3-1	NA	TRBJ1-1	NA	CASSRSTNTEAFF	TGTGCCAGCAGTAGATCAACTAACACTGAAGCTTTCTTT
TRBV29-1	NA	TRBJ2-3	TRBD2	CSVGRAGGSGDTQYF	TGCAGCGTTGGGAGAGCGGGAGGATCCGGAGATACGCAGTATTTT
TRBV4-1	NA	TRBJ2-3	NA	CASSQAPAGSTDTQYF	TGCGCCAGCAGCCAAGCCCCGGCGGGGAGCACAGATACGCAGTATTTT
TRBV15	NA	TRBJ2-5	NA	CATSTGRMETQYF	TGTGCCACCAGCACTGGGCGTATGGAGACCCAGTACTTC
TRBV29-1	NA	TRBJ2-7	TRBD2	CSVAPAWGTSGPRSSYEQYF	TGCAGCGTTGCCCCCGCCTGGGGGACTAGCGGGCCCAGGAGCTCCTACGAGCAGTACTTC
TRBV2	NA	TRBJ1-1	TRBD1	CASRETGPRTEAFF	TGTGCCAGCAGGGAGACAGGGCCACGCACTGAAGCTTTCTTT
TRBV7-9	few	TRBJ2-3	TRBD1	CASSQGVRNTQYF	TGTGCCAGCAGCCAGGGGGTTCGTAATACGCAGTATTTT
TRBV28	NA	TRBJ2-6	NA	CASSPRGRPATGANVLTF	TGTGCCAGCAGTCCCCGCGGCAGGCCCGCGACTGGGGCCAACGTCCTGACTTTC
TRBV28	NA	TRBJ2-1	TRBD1	CASSLRGTGARNEQFF	TGTGCCAGCAGTTTACGGGGGACAGGGGCGCGTAATGAGCAGTTCTTC
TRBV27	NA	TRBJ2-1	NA	CASSFVGDNEQFF	TGTGCCAGCAGTTTTGTAGGGGACAATGAGCAGTTCTTC
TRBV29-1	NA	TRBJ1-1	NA	CSVALLQGRSEAFF	TGCAGCGTTGCTCTCCTGCAGGGAAGGTCTGAAGCTTTCTTT
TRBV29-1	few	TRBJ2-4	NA	CSVAGGDVYPQYF	TGCAGCGTTGCAGGGGGGGACGTCTACCCTCAGTACTTC
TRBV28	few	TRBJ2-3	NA	CASSLSRFGTDTQYF	TGTGCCAGCAGTTTATCCCGATTCGGCACAGATACGCAGTATTTT
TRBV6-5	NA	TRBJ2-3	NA	CASSPAYRVADTQYF	TGTGCCAGCAGCCCCGCGTACAGGGTAGCAGATACGCAGTATTTT
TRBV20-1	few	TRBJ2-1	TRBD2	CSARPLAGASNEQFF	TGCAGTGCGCGTCCCCTAGCGGGGGCTTCCAATGAGCAGTTCTTC
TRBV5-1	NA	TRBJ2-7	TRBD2	CASSFGLASNEQYF	TGCGCCAGCAGCTTTGGACTAGCCTCCAACGAGCAGTACTTC
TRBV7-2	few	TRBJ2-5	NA	CASSLVPVQETQYF	TGTGCCAGCAGCTTAGTGCCGGTACAAGAGACCCAGTACTTC
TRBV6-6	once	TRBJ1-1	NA	CASSYVPPEQAFF	TGTGCCAGCAGTTACGTACCGCCTGAACAAGCTTTCTTT
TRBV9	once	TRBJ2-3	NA	CASSQTASSTDTQYF	TGTGCCAGCAGCCAGACAGCCTCTAGCACAGATACGCAGTATTTT
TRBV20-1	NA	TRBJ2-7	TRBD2	CSAKDLSTSGVTYEQYF	TGCAGTGCTAAAGATTTATCGACTAGCGGGGTAACCTACGAGCAGTACTTC
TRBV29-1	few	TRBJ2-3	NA	CSVVGTLTGRTDTQYF	TGCAGCGTTGTAGGTACCCTTACAGGGAGAACAGATACGCAGTATTTT
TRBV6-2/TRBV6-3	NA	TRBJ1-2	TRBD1	CASGQGKGGYTF	TGTGCCAGCGGACAGGGCAAAGGAGGCTACACCTTC
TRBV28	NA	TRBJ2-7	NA	CAGLNTYEQYF	TGTGCCGGCCTTAATACCTACGAGCAGTACTTC
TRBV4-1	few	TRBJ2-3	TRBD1	CASSQVGQGPTDTQYF	TGCGCCAGCAGCCAAGTTGGACAGGGACCCACAGATACGCAGTATTTT
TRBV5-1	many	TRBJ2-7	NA	CASSLVASYEQYF	TGTGCCAGCAGTTTAGTTGCGTCCTACGAGCAGTACTTC
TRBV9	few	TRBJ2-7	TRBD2	CASSPGLAGAEQYF	TGTGCCAGCAGCCCCGGACTAGCGGGAGCCGAGCAGTACTTC
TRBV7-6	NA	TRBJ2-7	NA	CASSLVWRGIEQYF	TGTGCCAGCAGCTTAGTGTGGAGAGGGATCGAGCAGTACTTC
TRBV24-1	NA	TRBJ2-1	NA	CATSAPDNGQFF	TGTGCCACCAGTGCACCTGACAATGGGCAGTTCTTC
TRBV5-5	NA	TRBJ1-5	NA	CASSLRGHGNQPQHF	TGTGCCAGCAGCCTCCGCGGTCATGGCAATCAGCCCCAGCATTTT
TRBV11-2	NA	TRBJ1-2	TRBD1	CASSKAGTGADGYTF	TGTGCCAGCAGCAAGGCCGGGACAGGGGCGGATGGCTACACCTTC
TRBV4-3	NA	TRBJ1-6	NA	CASSQGQFENSPLHF	TGCGCCAGCAGCCAAGGACAATTCGAAAATTCACCCCTCCACTTT
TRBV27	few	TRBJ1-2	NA	CASSLTGTTAGYTF	TGTGCCAGCAGTTTAACCGGGACGACGGCGGGCTACACCTTC
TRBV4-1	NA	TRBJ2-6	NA	CASSQVKESSGANVLTF	TGCGCCAGCAGCCAAGTTAAGGAAAGCTCTGGGGCCAACGTCCTGACTTTC
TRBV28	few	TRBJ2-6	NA	CASSGRQSGANVLTF	TGTGCCAGCAGCGGAAGACAGTCCGGGGCCAACGTCCTGACTTTC
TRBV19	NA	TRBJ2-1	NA	CASSIAPANEQFF	TGTGCCAGTAGTATCGCCCCGGCAAATGAGCAGTTCTTC
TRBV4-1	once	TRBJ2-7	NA	CASSQPLNEQYF	TGCGCCAGCAGCCAACCCCTCAATGAGCAGTACTTC
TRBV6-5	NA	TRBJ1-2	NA	CASRPPRTVYGYTF	TGTGCCAGCAGACCACCTAGGACAGTCTATGGCTACACCTTC